The rows below give T cell receptor beta chains drawn from one sample of a study of blood T cell repertoires in COVID-19. Only in-frame clones appear in the TCRdb table, and some are missing; sequencing was by immunoSEQ multiplex PCR. The data contain around 180,000 clones, 70% to 90% of them singletons. Sequenced material: peripheral blood. These receptors were collected from an elderly man with COVID-19, enrolled during active disease. CDR3s include the opening cysteine and the closing phenylalanine or tryptophan. A D gene is named only where the DNA matches it firmly. Where a row states a size, it is once, few, many or the class of an expanded clone; other rows omit it.

>NA|TRBJ1-5|TRBV28|NA
CASSLVGQPQHF
TGTGCCAGCAGTTTAGTCGGTCAGCCCCAGCATTTT
>once|TRBJ1-2|TRBV5-8|NA
CASSSLPYGYTF
TGTGCCAGCAGCTCTCTACCCTATGGCTACACCTTC
>NA|TRBJ1-5|TRBV7-2|NA
CASSLEGGRSNQPQHF
TGTGCCAGCAGCCTCGAGGGGGGGCGGTCAAATCAGCCCCAGCATTTT
>NA|TRBJ2-3|TRBV4-1|TRBD1
CASSQERDRGESDTQYF
TGCGCCAGCAGCCAAGAGAGGGACAGGGGAGAATCAGATACGCAGTATTTT
>NA|TRBJ1-1|TRBV11-2|NA
CASSPVRGSTEAFF
TGTGCCAGCAGCCCGGTCCGCGGAAGCACTGAAGCTTTCTTT
>NA|TRBJ2-3|TRBV7-9|NA
CASSNAGRDTDTQYF
TGTGCCAGCAGCAACGCCGGGAGAGACACAGATACGCAGTATTTT
>NA|TRBJ2-2|TRBV5-4|NA
CASSLGPQGRTGELFF
TGTGCCAGCAGCTTGGGTCCGCAGGGGCGGACCGGGGAGCTGTTTTTT
>NA|TRBJ2-7|TRBV12-5|NA
CASGPSAGNEQYF
TGTGCTAGTGGTCCCAGCGCCGGAAACGAGCAGTACTTC
>once|TRBJ2-3|TRBV5-8|NA
CASSLERTGTDTQYF
TGTGCCAGCAGCTTGGAAAGGACTGGCACAGATACGCAGTATTTT
>NA|TRBJ1-4|TRBV19|TRBD1
CASSAGQSEKLFF
TGTGCCAGTAGTGCGGGACAGTCTGAAAAACTGTTTTTT
>NA|TRBJ1-5|TRBV7-2|NA
CASSLGGRGGQPQHF
TGTGCCAGCAGCTTAGGGGGCAGGGGTGGACAGCCCCAGCATTTT
>once|TRBJ1-4|TRBV6-2/TRBV6-3|NA
CASSLQDASPTNEKLFF
TGTGCCAGCAGTCTCCAGGATGCCAGTCCAACTAATGAAAAACTGTTTTTT
>NA|TRBJ2-7|TRBV27|NA
CASSSPSGPTYEQYF
TGTGCCAGCAGTTCCCCCTCAGGGCCTACCTACGAGCAGTACTTC
>NA|TRBJ2-6|TRBV11-2|TRBD1
CASSLGTGGSWANVLTF
TGTGCCAGCAGCTTAGGGACAGGGGGCAGTTGGGCCAACGTCCTGACTTTC
>NA|TRBJ2-5|TRBV19|TRBD1
CASSFLGQGALQETQYF
TGTGCCAGTAGTTTCCTGGGACAGGGTGCTCTTCAAGAGACCCAGTACTTC
>NA|TRBJ2-2|TRBV5-1|NA
CASSSTVNTGELFF
TGCGCCAGCAGCTCCACAGTGAACACCGGGGAGCTGTTTTTT
>NA|TRBJ2-6|TRBV6-2/TRBV6-3|NA
CASSPDRSSGANVLTF
TGTGCCAGCAGTCCAGACCGGAGCTCTGGGGCCAACGTCCTGACTTTC
>NA|TRBJ2-5|TRBV6-5|TRBD1
CASATDRVDETQYF
TGTGCCAGCGCAACGGACAGGGTGGACGAGACCCAGTACTTC
>NA|TRBJ2-3|TRBV2|TRBD2
CASSRTSGTDTQYF
TGTGCCAGCAGTCGGACTAGCGGCACAGATACGCAGTATTTT
>NA|TRBJ2-7|TRBV6-8|TRBD2
CASRYPGCGGPSYEQYF
TGTGCCAGCAGGTACCCTGGGTGCGGGGGGCCCTCCTACGAGCAGTACTTC